Each of the 8 T cell receptor beta chains below was sequenced from the same sample in a study of PD-1 blockade in classical Hodgkin lymphoma. Time point of the sample: newly diagnosed, previously untreated cHL patient sample. After thawing, PBMCs were subjected to magnetic negative selection to isolate CD8+ T cells. Generated by immunoSEQ multiplex PCR, the TCRdb table keeps only in-frame clones and is missing some. The data hold a few thousand clones, with about 86% observed a single time. Sequenced: CD8+ T cells from blood. The receptors were gathered from a human donor with classical Hodgkin lymphoma.

This chain connects TRBV5-4 to TRBJ1-1; D unresolved. The CDR3 sequence is 13 residues long. Trimming pared 2 bases from V and 1 base from J, leaving 6 bases between. Looked up from germline, CDR1 is SGHNT and CDR2 is YYREEE (reference sequence). The CDR3, as DNA: TGTGCCAGCAGCTTTCGGGGGAACACTGAAGCTTTCTTT. It yields the protein CASSFRGNTEAFF.

The chain couples TRBV10-3 to TRBJ2-1; 11 bases agree with TRBD2. CDR1 and CDR2 from the germline V gene are ENHRY and SYGVKD. V lost 4 bases to trimming and J lost 4 bases; unmatched junction nucleotides: 6. The CDR3 loop spans 16 amino acids. For the CDR3, the DNA is TGTGCCATCAGTGCCGACTGGACTAGCGGGTACAATGAGCAGTTCTTC. Protein product: CAISADWTSGYNEQFF.

CDR3 DNA sequence: TGTGCCAGCAGTTACGCCCCCAGTGGAGATACGCAGTATTTT. Translating it yields CASSYAPSGDTQYF. The chain has TRBV6-5 and TRBJ2-3, with D uncertain. The V and J ends lost 2 bases and 5 bases respectively, with 11 bases between them. The CDR3 runs 14 residues. Looked up from germline, CDR1 is MNHEY and CDR2 is SVGAGI.

The chain uses TRBV6-1 and TRBJ2-3; either TRBD1 or TRBD2 may supply D (5 bases each). This CDR3 spans 14 amino acids. The ends were cut back, 4 bases at V and 6 bases at J, with 14 bases in the middle. CDR1 and CDR2 (germline): MNHNS, SASEGT. The CDR3 coding sequence is TGTGCCAGCAGTGCTGCGGCAGAGGGGGATACGCAGTATTTT. This encodes CASSAAAEGDTQYF.

This clone was counted a single time. This chain joins TRBV5-8 and TRBJ1-5; D uncertain. This CDR3 has 15 residues. Germline V gene sequence: CDR1 SGHTS, CDR2 YDEGEE. V lost 2 bases, J lost 2 bases, and 11 bases lay in between. CDR3 protein: CASSLRWRRNQPQHF. CDR3 DNA sequence: TGTGCCAGCAGCTTACGGTGGCGACGCAATCAGCCCCAGCATTTT.

The chain combines TRBV7-7 with TRBJ1-2; the D gene is possibly TRBD1 (5 bases). Germline lookup yields CDR1 SSHAT and CDR2 FNYEAQ (reference sequence). V was shortened by 6 bases and J by 4 bases, with 18 bases between the two germline ends. This CDR3 is built from 15 residues. CDR3 sequence: CASSEALGGTYGYTF. The DNA of the CDR3 is TGTGCCAGCAGTGAAGCGCTTGGGGGTACCTATGGCTACACCTTC.

The chain uses TRBV30 and TRBJ2-1; D ambiguous. Germline CDR1 is GTSNPN and CDR2 is SVGIG (reference sequence). CDR3 length equals 13 residues. V was shortened by 3 bases and J by 0 bases, with 6 bases between the two germline ends. CDR3 protein: CAWSTLSYNEQFF. The CDR3 DNA follows: TGTGCCTGGAGCACCCTCTCCTACAATGAGCAGTTCTTC.

This sequence joins TRBV6-4 and TRBJ1-2, with D hard to call. Germline CDR1 reads MRHNA; CDR2 reads SNTAGT. Trimming removed 5 bases from V and 6 bases from J, with 16 bases in between. CDR3 size: 14 residues. Here the CDR3 DNA reads TGTGCCAGCAGTCCCGGGCCAATGGCCAATGGCTACACCTTC. Amino acids: CASSPGPMANGYTF.